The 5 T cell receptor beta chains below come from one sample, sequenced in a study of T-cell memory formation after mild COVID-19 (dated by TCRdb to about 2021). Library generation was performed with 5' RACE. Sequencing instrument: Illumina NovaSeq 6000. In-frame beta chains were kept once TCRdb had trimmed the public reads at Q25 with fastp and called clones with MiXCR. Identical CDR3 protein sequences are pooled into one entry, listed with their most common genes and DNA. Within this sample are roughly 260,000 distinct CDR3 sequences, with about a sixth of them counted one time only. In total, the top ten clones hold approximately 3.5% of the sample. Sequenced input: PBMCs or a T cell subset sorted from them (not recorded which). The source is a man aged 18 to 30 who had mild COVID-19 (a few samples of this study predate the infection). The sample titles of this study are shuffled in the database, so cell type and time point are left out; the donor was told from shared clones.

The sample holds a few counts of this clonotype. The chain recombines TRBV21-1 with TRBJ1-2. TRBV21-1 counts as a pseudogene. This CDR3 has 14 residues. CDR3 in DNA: TGTGCCAGCAGCGGAGAGGGAGAGCCGCATGGCTACACCTTC. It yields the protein CASSGEGEPHGYTF.

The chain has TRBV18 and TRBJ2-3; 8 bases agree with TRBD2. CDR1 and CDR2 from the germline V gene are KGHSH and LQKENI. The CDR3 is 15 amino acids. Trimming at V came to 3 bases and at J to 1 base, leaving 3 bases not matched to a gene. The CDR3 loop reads CASSPLSGGTDTQYF. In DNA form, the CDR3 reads TGTGCCAGCTCACCCCTTAGCGGGGGCACAGATACGCAGTATTTT.

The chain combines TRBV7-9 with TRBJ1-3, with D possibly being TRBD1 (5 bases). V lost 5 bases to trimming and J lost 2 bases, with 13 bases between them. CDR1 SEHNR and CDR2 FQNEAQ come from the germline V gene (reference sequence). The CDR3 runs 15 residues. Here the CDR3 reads CASSASGGAGNTIYF. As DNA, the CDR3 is TGTGCCAGCAGCGCAAGCGGGGGAGCTGGAAACACCATATATTTT. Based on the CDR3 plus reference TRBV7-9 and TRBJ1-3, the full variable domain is DTGVSQNPRHKITKRGQNVTFRCDPISEHNRLYWYRQTLGQGPEFLTYFQNEAQLEKSRLLSDRFSAERPKGSFSTLEIQRTEQGDSAMYLCASSASGGAGNTIYFGEGSWLTVV.

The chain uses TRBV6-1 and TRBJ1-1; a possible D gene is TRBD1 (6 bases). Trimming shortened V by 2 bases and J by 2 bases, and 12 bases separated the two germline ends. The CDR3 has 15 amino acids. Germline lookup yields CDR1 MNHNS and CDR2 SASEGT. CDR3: CASSELGARNTEAFF. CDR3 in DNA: TGTGCCAGCAGTGAACTGGGGGCGCGAAACACTGAAGCTTTCTTT.

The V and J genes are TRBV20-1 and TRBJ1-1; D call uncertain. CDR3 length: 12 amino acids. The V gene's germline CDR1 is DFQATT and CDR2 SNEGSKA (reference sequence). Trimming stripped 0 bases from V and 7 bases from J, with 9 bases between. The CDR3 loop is CSARDVASEAFF. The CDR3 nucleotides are TGCAGTGCTAGAGATGTGGCCAGTGAAGCTTTCTTT.